The 19 T cell receptor beta chains in this list originate from one sample, sequenced in a study of chemoradiotherapy in HPV16-positive cancers (dated 2022 in TCRdb). Library prep was done by the immunoSEQ multiplex PCR assay. TCRdb's version of the immuneACCESS table is confined to in-frame rearrangements and falls short of the full clone set. An unresolved V gene accounts for under half of the shortfall where checked; the remainder is of unknown origin. This sample gives around 10,000 clones in total; 84% of them show up just once. The ten largest clones represent approximately 2.9% of the sample. The material sequenced was blood, taken from a patient who underwent chemoradiotherapy. Receptors were obtained from a human donor with HPV-associated anogenital cancer.

This clone occurred once. This sequence joins TRBV6-5 and TRBJ2-2; D remains unclear. CDR1 is MNHEY, CDR2 SVGAGI, per germline. V was trimmed by 4 bases and J by 0 bases, leaving 6 bases between them. The CDR3 runs to 14 residues. The CDR3, as DNA: TGTGCCAGCAGTTGGAACACGAACACCGGGGAGCTGTTTTTT. It specifies CASSWNTNTGELFF.

The chain combines TRBV11-2 with TRBJ2-1; D is possibly TRBD1 (6 bases). Trimming pared 5 bases from V and 5 bases from J, leaving 10 bases between. Germline V lookup: CDR1 SGHAT, CDR2 FQNNGV. The CDR3 totals 13 residues. In DNA, the CDR3 is TGTGCCAGCAGCGCCGGACAGAACAATGAGCAGTTCTTC. Translated: CASSAGQNNEQFF.

This clone was seen once. This chain joins TRBV9 and TRBJ1-1; possible D gene TRBD1, 6 bases. Germline-derived CDR1 and CDR2 are SGDLS and YYNGEE. V lost 4 bases and J 1 base, leaving 14 bases between the germline ends. This CDR3 has 15 residues. Here the CDR3 reads CASSSNRAGNTEAFF. Here the CDR3 DNA reads TGTGCCAGCAGCTCAAACAGGGCTGGGAACACTGAAGCTTTCTTT.

With regard to this clone: One end of the junction is discordant with germline, which a read error may explain. This chain connects TRBV9 to TRBJ1-6; D might be TRBD1 (5 bases). Germline-derived CDR1 and CDR2 are SGDLS and YYNGEE. The CDR3 is 12 residues long. Here the CDR3 DNA reads TGTGCCAGCAGCGCGGGCGGGGCAGGGCTGGCCTTT. It codes for CASSAGGAGLAF.

V usage is TRBV18 and J usage is TRBJ2-7; 8 nucleotides line up with TRBD1. The CDR3 covers 15 residues. From germline, CDR1 is KGHSH and CDR2 LQKENI. V dropped 5 bases and J dropped 3; count of bases not matched to a gene: 9. Here the CDR3 DNA reads TGTGCCAGCTCAGACTTGCAGGGGGCCGGCTACGAGCAGTACTTC. Its protein product is CASSDLQGAGYEQYF.

The rearrangement links TRBV7-9 to TRBJ1-2, with 11 bases that match TRBD1. J lost 2 bases, V lost 5 bases, and 4 bases had no gene match. This CDR3 comprises 15 residues. Germline V lookup: CDR1 SEHNR, CDR2 FQNEAQ (reference sequence). This CDR3 reads CASSAGTGGNYGYTF. Here the CDR3 DNA reads TGTGCCAGCAGCGCCGGGACAGGGGGGAACTATGGCTACACCTTC.

This clone was seen only once. The chain is built from TRBV6-5 and TRBJ1-2, with D unresolved. The germline CDR1 and CDR2 sequences are MNHEY and SVGAGI. The CDR3 sequence is 15 residues long. V was shortened by 4 bases and J by 4 bases, with 16 bases between the two germline ends. The CDR3 nucleotides are TGTGCCAGCAGTTCCCAGTTGAAGGTCCGCTATGGCTACACCTTC. It encodes CASSSQLKVRYGYTF.

In its sample, this clone was seen a few times. This sequence joins TRBV5-4 and TRBJ1-1, with D hard to call. Trimming left V 1 base short and J 0 bases short, with 7 bases between. CDR1 SGHNT and CDR2 YYREEE come from the germline V gene (reference sequence). This CDR3 has 14 residues. As DNA, the CDR3 is TGTGCCAGCAGCTTGTCCTCAATGAACACTGAAGCTTTCTTT. It translates to CASSLSSMNTEAFF.

The chain couples TRBV7-3 to TRBJ2-2; 9 bases align to TRBD1. The CDR3 length is 17 residues. Trimming took 5 bases from V and 5 from J; bases not matched to a gene: 12. Germline V gene lookup returns CDR1 SGHTA and CDR2 FQGTGA. CDR3 coding DNA: TGTGCCAGCAGCCCATTACCCAGACAGGGGGGGACCGGGGAGCTGTTTTTT. As protein: CASSPLPRQGGTGELFF.

This chain uses TRBV7-8 with TRBJ2-6; D unclear. The V end lost 6 bases, the J end lost 0 bases, and 6 bases lay between the germline ends. CDR3 size: 14 residues. Germline V CDR1 and CDR2: SGHVS, FQNEAQ. The CDR3 sequence: CASSDSSGANVLTF. The CDR3 nucleotides are TGTGCCAGCAGTGATAGCTCTGGGGCCAACGTCCTGACTTTC.

For this clone: Other DNA sequences within the sample encode an identical CDR3. V gene TRBV5-4 combines with J gene TRBJ1-2; D not certain. Germline assignment: CDR1 SGHNT and CDR2 YYREEE (reference sequence). Trimming pared 1 base from V and 2 bases from J, leaving 18 bases between. There are 17 residues in the CDR3. This CDR3 reads CASSLKRAVLANYGYTF. CDR3 DNA: TGTGCCAGCAGCTTGAAGAGGGCGGTGTTGGCCAACTATGGCTACACCTTC.

The V gene is TRBV19, the J gene TRBJ1-3; possible D gene TRBD1, 6 bases. From germline, CDR1 is LNHDA and CDR2 SQIVND (reference sequence). This CDR3 is built from 18 residues. The V and J ends lost 11 bases and 0 bases respectively, with 26 bases between them. CDR3 sequence reads: CASRGHRTGPYSGNTIYF. The CDR3 nucleotides read TGTGCCTCGCGGGGGCACCGAACGGGACCGTACTCTGGAAACACCATATATTTT.

This chain links TRBV29-1 with TRBJ2-3, with 9 bases fitting TRBD1. Losses at the gene ends were 0 bases for V and 6 bases for J; bases not matched to a gene: 7. Germline CDR1 and CDR2: SQVTM and ANQGSEA. There are 15 residues in the CDR3. The CDR3 region is CSVEDRTGAPDTQYF. CDR3 DNA: TGCAGCGTTGAAGATCGGACAGGGGCCCCGGATACGCAGTATTTT.

V is TRBV5-1 and J is TRBJ2-3, with 7 bases aligning to TRBD2. CDR3 length: 19 residues. Losses at the gene ends were 3 bases for V and 0 bases for J; bases not matched to a gene: 16. Per germline, CDR1 SGHRS and CDR2 YFSETQ. This CDR3 reads CASSWGGLYGSESTDTQYF. In DNA, the CDR3 is TGCGCCAGCAGCTGGGGGGGTCTATATGGTAGCGAGAGCACAGATACGCAGTATTTT.

V and J are TRBV18 and TRBJ2-7; 9 bases align to TRBD1. After removal of 2 bases from V and 2 bases from J, the junction contained 4 bases not matched to a gene. The CDR3 loop spans 15 amino acids. Germline assignment: CDR1 KGHSH and CDR2 LQKENI. The CDR3 sequence: CASSPRQGGPYEQYF. Written as DNA, the CDR3 is TGTGCCAGCTCACCAAGACAGGGGGGACCCTACGAGCAGTACTTC.

As DNA, the CDR3 is TGTGCCAGCATCCCCGGACAGGGGCTACTAAATTCACCCCTCCACTTT. It translates to CASIPGQGLLNSPLHF. V and J are TRBV28 and TRBJ1-6; TRBD1 aligns across 9 bases. The CDR3 loop spans 16 amino acids. J lost 7 bases, V lost 7 bases, and 11 bases had no gene match. The germline CDR1 and CDR2 sequences are MDHEN and SYDVKM. Using reference TRBV28 and TRBJ1-6 for the parts outside the CDR3, the full variable domain is DVKVTQSSRYLVKRTGEKVFLECVQDMDHENMFWYRQDPGLGLRLIYFSYDVKMKEKGDIPEGYSVSREKKERFSLILESASTNQTSMYLCASIPGQGLLNSPLHFGNGTRLTVT.

The table lists this clone with a few counts. This chain joins TRBV28 and TRBJ2-3; 11 bases fit TRBD2. Trimming took 5 bases from V and 5 from J; bases not matched to a gene: 9. This CDR3 is built from 16 residues. Germline CDR1 and CDR2: MDHEN and SYDVKM. The CDR3 sequence is CASSTTSGGTGDTQYF. The CDR3 bases are TGTGCCAGCAGTACAACTAGCGGGGGTACGGGAGATACGCAGTATTTT.

V and J are TRBV13 and TRBJ2-3; TRBD1 aligns across 7 bases. V trimming: 5 bases; J trimming: 2 bases; junction bases outside the gene matches: 7. Germline assignment: CDR1 PRHDT and CDR2 FYEKMQ (reference sequence). The CDR3 runs 15 residues. CDR3 sequence reads: CASSARDSNTDTQYF. The CDR3 DNA follows: TGTGCCAGCAGCGCCCGGGACAGCAACACAGATACGCAGTATTTT.

This chain joins TRBV29-1 and TRBJ1-2; the match to TRBD1 covers 8 bases. Germline V gene lookup returns CDR1 SQVTM and CDR2 ANQGSEA. The CDR3 is 16 residues long. J was trimmed by 6 bases and V by 3 bases; bases with no gene match: 15. The CDR3 sequence is CSVEYQDREHYDGYTF. The DNA of the CDR3 is TGCAGCGTTGAGTATCAGGACAGGGAACATTACGATGGCTACACCTTC.